The 9 T cell receptor beta chains below were found in one sample sequenced in a study of post-analysis software for immune sequencing data. Regarding the study as a whole: Five or six TRBV segments (TRBV5-6, TRBV5-1 and TRBV20-1 among them) occurred more frequently in patients than in controls.

No antigens are known for them. Built from TCR beta cDNA, the libraries had unique molecular identifiers in them. TCRdb ran MiXCR on the PCR reads and lists one entry per CDR3 protein. Here the sample spans some 690,000 distinct CDR3 sequences, approximately 59% being singletons. The source material was blood. The receptors shown here come from a girl aged 2 to 9 with multiple sclerosis.

The rearrangement joins TRBV7-8 to TRBJ2-7; 13 bases line up with TRBD2. CDR1 is SGHVS and CDR2 is FQNEAQ in the germline V gene. V was pared by 5 bases and J by 2 bases, with 6 bases of the junction left unmatched. The CDR3 loop spans 16 amino acids. The DNA for the CDR3 is TGTGCCAGCAGCCCCATGACTAGCGGGGGGACCTACGAGCAGTACTTC. Translated, it gives CASSPMTSGGTYEQYF. Drawing the rest from reference TRBV7-8 and TRBJ2-7, the complete variable domain is GAGVSQSPRYKVAKRGQDVALRCDPISGHVSLFWYQQALGQGPEFLTYFQNEAQLDKSGLPSDRFFAERPEGSVSTLKIQRTQQEDSAVYLCASSPMTSGGTYEQYFGPGTRLTVT.

This clonotype was observed a handful of times. V usage is TRBV6-2 or TRBV6-3 and J usage is TRBJ1-2, with 10 bases that match TRBD1. J lost 4 bases, V lost 3 bases, and 2 bases had no gene match. This CDR3 spans 14 amino acids. CDR1 and CDR2 (germline): MNHEY, SVGEGT. The chain's CDR3 is CASSYRTGGYGYTF. The CDR3 DNA reads TGTGCCAGCAGTTATCGGACAGGGGGCTATGGCTACACCTTC.

A word on this clonotype: A far larger clone is one nucleotide away, so this likely arose from a read error. This chain joins TRBV7-6 and TRBJ2-5; D call uncertain. Germline assignment: CDR1 SGHVS and CDR2 FNYEAQ. This CDR3 comprises 10 residues. This CDR3 is CAGSQETQYF. CDR3 DNA sequence: TGTGCCGGCAGCCAAGAGACCCAGTACTTC.

This clonotype was observed a few times. The chain uses TRBV27 and TRBJ1-1; possible D gene TRBD1, 6 bases. Trimming pared 5 bases from V and 3 bases from J, leaving 19 bases between. Germline V lookup: CDR1 MNHEY, CDR2 SMNVEV (reference sequence). The CDR3 sequence is 16 residues long. Written as DNA, the CDR3 is TGTGCCAGCAGTCTGAATTGGGGGGCGAGGGACACTGAAGCTTTCTTT. This sequence encodes CASSLNWGARDTEAFF.

CDR3 in amino acids: CSASRDFGETQYF. The CDR3 nucleotides read TGCAGTGCTAGTCGGGACTTTGGAGAGACCCAGTACTTC. This chain uses TRBV20-1 with TRBJ2-5; maybe TRBD2 (6 bases). This CDR3 spans 13 amino acids. Germline V CDR1 and CDR2: DFQATT, SNEGSKA (reference sequence). Trimming took 3 bases from V and 4 from J, leaving 12 bases between them.

The chain recombines TRBV5-1 with TRBJ2-1, with TRBD2 matching 9 bases. This CDR3 is built from 14 residues. From germline, CDR1 is SGHRS and CDR2 YFSETQ. V gave up 4 bases and J gave up 8 bases; unmatched junction bases: 7. In DNA form, the CDR3 reads TGCGCCAGCAGCATGGGAGCGGGGGGCTATGAGCAGTTCTTC. It is translated as CASSMGAGGYEQFF.

A note on this clonotype: A much larger clone lies a single base off, so this may be a read error. The chain links TRBV5-1 to TRBJ2-3; D assignment may be TRBD1 or TRBD2 (5 bases each). Looked up from germline, CDR1 is SGHRS and CDR2 is YFSETQ. The length of the CDR3 is 15 residues. The CDR3 loop reads CVSSLGTASTDTQYF. The CDR3 region has the DNA TGCGTCAGCAGCCTCGGGACGGCTAGCACAGATACGCAGTATTTT.

The genes are TRBV12-3 or TRBV12-4 and TRBJ2-3; TRBD2 matches 9 bases. V lost 6 bases, J lost 6 bases, and 13 bases stayed unmatched. The CDR3 spans 16 residues. The CDR3 is CASSSPAGGPGDTQYF. The CDR3 nucleotides are TGTGCCAGCAGCTCCCCAGCGGGGGGTCCGGGTGATACGCAGTATTTT.

J is TRBJ1-4 and V is TRBV10-3, with 7 bases aligning to TRBD1. The germline V gene has CDR1 ENHRY and CDR2 SYGVKD. J was trimmed by 1 base and V by 4 bases; bases with no gene match: 3. CDR3 length: 15 residues. CDR3 residues: CAISGGGGTNEKLFF. CDR3 in DNA: TGTGCCATCAGTGGAGGGGGCGGAACTAATGAAAAACTGTTTTTT.